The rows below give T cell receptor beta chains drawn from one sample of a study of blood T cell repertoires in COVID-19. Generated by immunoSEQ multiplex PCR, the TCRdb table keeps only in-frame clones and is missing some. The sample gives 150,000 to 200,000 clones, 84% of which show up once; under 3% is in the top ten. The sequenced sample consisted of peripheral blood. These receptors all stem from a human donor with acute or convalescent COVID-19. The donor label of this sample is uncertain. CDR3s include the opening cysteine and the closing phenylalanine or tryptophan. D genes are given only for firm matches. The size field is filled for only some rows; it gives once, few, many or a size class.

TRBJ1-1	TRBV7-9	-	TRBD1	TGTGCCAGCAGCTTTGGGCGAGGGGGCGGCACTGAAGCTTTCTTT	CASSFGRGGGTEAFF
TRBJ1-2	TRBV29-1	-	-	TGCAGCGTTGAAGGAGGGCATGGCTACACCTTC	CSVEGGHGYTF
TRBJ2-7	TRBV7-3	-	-	TGTGCCAGCAGCTTTGGGGGGGCCATCTACGAGCAGTACTTC	CASSFGGAIYEQYF
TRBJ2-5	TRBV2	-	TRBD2	TGTGCCAGCAGGGACAGCGGGAGAGTCCAAGAGACCCAGTACTTC	CASRDSGRVQETQYF
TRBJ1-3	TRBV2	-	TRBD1	TGTGCCAGCAGACCCGGACAGGGAAAACCTGGAAACACCATATATTTT	CASRPGQGKPGNTIYF
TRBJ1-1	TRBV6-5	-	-	TGTGCCAGCAGTTACAAGAGGGTCACTGAAGCTTTCTTT	CASSYKRVTEAFF
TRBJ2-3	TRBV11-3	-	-	TGTGCCAGCAGCCTCGGCGGGGCCAGCACAGATACGCAGTATTTT	CASSLGGASTDTQYF
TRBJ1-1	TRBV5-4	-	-	TGTGCCAGCAGCCGGGATGGCACTGAAGCTTTCTTT	CASSRDGTEAFF
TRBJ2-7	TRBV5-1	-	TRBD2	TGCGCCAGCACCTACACCGGGACTAGCGGGGGGGCCTACGAGCAGTACTTC	CASTYTGTSGGAYEQYF
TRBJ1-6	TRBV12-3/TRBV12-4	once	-	TGTGCCAGCAGTGCCCTGGGCAACCACTTT	CASSALGNHF
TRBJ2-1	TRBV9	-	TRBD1	TGTGCCACCTCCAACGGACAGGGTCGAAATGAGCAGTTCTTC	CATSNGQGRNEQFF
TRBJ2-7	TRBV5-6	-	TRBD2	TGTGCCAGCAGCCGACTAGCGGGGGACTCCTACGAGCAGTACTTC	CASSRLAGDSYEQYF
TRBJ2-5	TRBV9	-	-	TGTGCCAGCAGCCCCAATCCCCAGGGTACCGAGACCCAGTACTTC	CASSPNPQGTETQYF
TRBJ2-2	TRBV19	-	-	TGTGCCAGTAGTGGGGGGTCTGAGCTTTACACCGGGGAGCTGTTTTTT	CASSGGSELYTGELFF
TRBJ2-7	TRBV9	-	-	TGTGCCAGCAGCGTAGAGGGAGGACAGGCGCGCTACGAGCAGTACTTC	CASSVEGGQARYEQYF
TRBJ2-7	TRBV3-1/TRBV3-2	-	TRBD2	TGTGCCAGCAGCCAAGATCGGCTAGCGGGGAACATCTACGAGCAGTACTTC	CASSQDRLAGNIYEQYF
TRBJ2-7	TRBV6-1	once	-	TGTGCCAGCAGTGAATTCACTACCCTGCCCGGCGAGCAGTACTTC	CASSEFTTLPGEQYF
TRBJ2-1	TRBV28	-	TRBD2	TGTGCCAGCAGCCAAACTAGCGGTACCAATGAGCAGTTCTTC	CASSQTSGTNEQFF
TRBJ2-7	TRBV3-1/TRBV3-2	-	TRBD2	TGTGCCAGCAGCCAACGATCCAGCGGGAGGGACGAGCAGTACTTC	CASSQRSSGRDEQYF
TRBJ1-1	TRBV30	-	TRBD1	TGTGCCTGGATTCCACAGGGGCGTATGAACACTGAAGCTTTCTTT	CAWIPQGRMNTEAFF
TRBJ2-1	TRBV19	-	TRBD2	TGTGCCAGTAGTATAGAGGCTAGCGGATACAATGAGCAGTTCTTC	CASSIEASGYNEQFF
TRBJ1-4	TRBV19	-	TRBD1	TGTGCCAGTAGTATCGGACAGGTTAATGAAAAACTGTTTTTT	CASSIGQVNEKLFF
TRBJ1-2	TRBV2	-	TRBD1	TGTGCCAGCAGTGATCCGGACAGGGGGCTGGAGTGGGGTAACTATGGCTACACCTTC	CASSDPDRGLEWGNYGYTF
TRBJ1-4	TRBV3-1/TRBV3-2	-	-	TGTGCCAGCAGCCAAGTCGCGTCTGGTAGGGGGAGTCGTGAAAAACTGTTTTTT	CASSQVASGRGSREKLFF
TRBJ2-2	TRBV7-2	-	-	TGTGCCAGCAGCCTTGCGTTGGTGAACACCGGGGAGCTGTTTTTT	CASSLALVNTGELFF
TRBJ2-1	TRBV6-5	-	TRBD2	TGTGCCAGCAGTTATGCTAGCGGGGGGTCCTACAATGAGCAGTTCTTC	CASSYASGGSYNEQFF
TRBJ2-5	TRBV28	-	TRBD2	TGTGCCAGCAATGGAGGGTCTAGCGGGCAAGAGACCCAGTACTTC	CASNGGSSGQETQYF
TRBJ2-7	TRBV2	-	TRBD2	TGTGCCAGCGTGCGGGGGGGGACTCCCAACGAGCAGTACTTC	CASVRGGTPNEQYF
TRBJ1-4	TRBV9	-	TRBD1	TGTGCCAGCAGCGTAAGAACAGGGGTAGGCGAAAAACTGTTTTTT	CASSVRTGVGEKLFF
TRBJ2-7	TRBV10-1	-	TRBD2	TGCGCCAGCAGTGAGTCTCGGGGGGTCCACGAGCAGTACTTC	CASSESRGVHEQYF
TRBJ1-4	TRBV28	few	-	TGTGCCAGCAGTTTCTATGGCAGGGGAGATGAAAAACTGTTTTTT	CASSFYGRGDEKLFF
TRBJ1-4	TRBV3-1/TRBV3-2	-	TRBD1	TGTGCCAGCAGCCCAAGGGACAGGGGTAATGAAAAACTGTTTTTT	CASSPRDRGNEKLFF
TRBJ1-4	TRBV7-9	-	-	TGTGCCAGCAGCCCGTGGACAGTGGTGAAAGGAAAACTGTTTTTT	CASSPWTVVKGKLFF
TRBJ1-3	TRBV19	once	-	TGTGCCAGTACCCAAGGGGGAATAGACGGTGGAAACACCATATATTTT	CASTQGGIDGGNTIYF
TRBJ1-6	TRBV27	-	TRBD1	TGTGCCAGCAGTTTAGGACAGGGATGGACACCCCTCCACTTT	CASSLGQGWTPLHF
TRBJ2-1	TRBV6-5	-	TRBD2	TGTGCCAGCAGAGGGCTAGCGGTCGAGAATGAGCAGTTCTTC	CASRGLAVENEQFF
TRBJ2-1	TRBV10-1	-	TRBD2	TGCGCCAGCAGTGATATTAGCGGGAGGGCCATTGAGCAGTTCTTC	CASSDISGRAIEQFF
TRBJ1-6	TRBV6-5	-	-	TGTGCCAGCAGACGATCCGGGAATTATAATTCACCCCTCCACTTT	CASRRSGNYNSPLHF
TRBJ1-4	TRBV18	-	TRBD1	TGTGCCAGCTCACCCTCACGGGACAGGGGGCGTGAAAAACTGTTTTTT	CASSPSRDRGREKLFF
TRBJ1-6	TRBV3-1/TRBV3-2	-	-	TGTGCCAGCAGCCAAGAGGTGGCCAGGGATAATTCACCCCTCCACTTT	CASSQEVARDNSPLHF
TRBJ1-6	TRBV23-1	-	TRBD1	TGCGCCAGCAGTCTAAACCTGCACAGGGGTAATTCACCCCTCCACTTT	CASSLNLHRGNSPLHF
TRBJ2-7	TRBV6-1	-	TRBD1	TGTGCCAGCAGTGAAAGGGGGCGCGGGTCCTACGAGCAGTACTTC	CASSERGRGSYEQYF
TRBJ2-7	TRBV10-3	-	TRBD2	TGTGCCATCGCGGCTAGCGGGGGGGCCTACGAGCAGTACTTC	CAIAASGGAYEQYF
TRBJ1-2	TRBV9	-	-	TGTGCCAGCAGCGACTCGGACTCCCGAGGGACTTATGGCTACACCTTC	CASSDSDSRGTYGYTF
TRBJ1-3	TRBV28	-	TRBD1	TGTGCCAGCAGTCTGGACAGGGGATTTTCTGGAAACACCATATATTTT	CASSLDRGFSGNTIYF
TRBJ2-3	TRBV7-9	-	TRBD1	TGTGCCAGCAGCAGGGACAGTCCCAGCACAGATACGCAGTATTTT	CASSRDSPSTDTQYF
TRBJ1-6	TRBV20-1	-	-	TGCAGTGCTAGTAGCGGCTCGTCGAATTCACCCCTCCACTTT	CSASSGSSNSPLHF
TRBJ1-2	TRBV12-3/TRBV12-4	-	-	TGTGCCAGCAGCTACGGTACGGGTGGCTACACCTTC	CASSYGTGGYTF
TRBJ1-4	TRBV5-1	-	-	TGCGCCAGCAGCTACGGCGACAGAGATAATGAAAAACTGTTTTTT	CASSYGDRDNEKLFF
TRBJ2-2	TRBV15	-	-	TGTGCCACCAGCCCCCACTTTGGTGGGGGCGCGGGGGAGCTGTTTTTT	CATSPHFGGGAGELFF
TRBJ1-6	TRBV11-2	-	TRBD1	TGTGCCAGCAGCTTAGGGGGACAGGGTAATTCGGGACCCCTCCACTTT	CASSLGGQGNSGPLHF